This T cell receptor beta chain came from a study of identical twins. This clonotype was recorded a few times. V lost 5 bases, J lost 4 bases, and 9 bases lay in between. The CDR3 is made up of 12 amino acids. Germline CDR1 SGHDT, CDR2 YYEEEE. One entry per CDR3 protein, called by TCRdb with MiXCR from the 5' RACE reads. Here the sample spans approximately 500,000 distinct CDR3 sequences, less than 25% being singletons. These data were also filed under a second study, of T cells expressing NK-cell markers.

The chain carries TRBV5-6 and TRBJ1-2; D uncertain. The TCR sequence derives from a woman between 18 and 29 years old in good health. The sequenced sample consisted of CD4+ T cells sorted from blood. The CDR3 sequence is CASRQPLYGYTF. CDR3 coding DNA: TGTGCCAGCAGACAACCACTCTATGGCTACACCTTC.